This passage covers 22 T cell receptor beta chains from one sample sequenced in a study of T cells in Graves' hyperthyroidism and ophthalmopathy. The TCR beta CDR3 regions underwent amplification using RNA transcripts as the source. First-round RT-PCR targeting the TCR CDR3 was performed with the HTBI primer set. Each CDR3 protein gets one entry after TCRdb re-called the multiplex PCR reads with MiXCR. Seen here are 500,000 or so distinct CDR3 sequences, about 16% observed once, and the top ten hold around 32%. The material sequenced was blood. These receptors came from a woman aged 25 to 39 with Graves' ophthalmopathy.

This clonotype was counted between two and nine times. The chain recombines TRBV7-2 with TRBJ1-1, with D possibly being TRBD1 (5 bases). CDR1 SGHTA and CDR2 FQGNSA come from the germline V gene. Deletions cut 4 bases from V and 8 bases from J, with 20 bases between. The CDR3 is made up of 15 amino acids. The CDR3 protein is CASSSRDSYFSEAFF. In DNA form, the CDR3 reads TGTGCCAGCAGCTCTCGGGACTCCTATTTTTCGGAAGCTTTCTTT.

The chain recombines TRBV28 with TRBJ2-5; TRBD2 matches at 9 bases. V shed 5 bases, J shed 1 base, and the junction held 5 bases outside the gene matches. Looked up from germline, CDR1 is MDHEN and CDR2 is SYDVKM. The CDR3 runs to 15 residues. CDR3 in DNA: TGTGCCAGCAGTACTCTAGCGGGACCCCAAGAGACCCAGTACTTC. Residues: CASSTLAGPQETQYF.

Many counts were recorded for this clonotype. The CDR3 nucleotides are TGTGCCAGCAGCTTATCGGCGTCAGGGGCTTCGGCCCGGCACCAGCATTTT. Translated, it gives CASSLSASGASARHQHF. The chain joins TRBV11-2 to TRBJ1-5; D may be TRBD1 (6 bases). Germline V gives CDR1 SGHAT, CDR2 FQNNGV. The CDR3 loop spans 17 amino acids. Between the trimmed V and J ends, which lost 2 bases and 12 bases, there was a span of 26 bases.

Ten or more counts support this clonotype. The chain combines TRBV7-8 with TRBJ2-7, with 8 bases identical to TRBD2. Per the germline V gene, CDR1 is SGHVS and CDR2 is FQNEAQ. This CDR3 comprises 16 residues. The junction had 10 bases not matched to a gene; V was cut back by 0 bases and J by 6 bases. CDR3 DNA sequence: TGTGCCAGCAGCTTAGCGTGGATAGCGGGACTTAGCGAGCAGTACTTC. Protein sequence: CASSLAWIAGLSEQYF.

This chain connects TRBV7-2 to TRBJ1-2; D gene ambiguous. The CDR3 sequence is 14 residues long. V was pared by 5 bases and J by 0 bases, with 10 bases between. In germline, CDR1 is SGHTA, CDR2 FQGNSA. CDR3 coding DNA: TGTGCCAGCAGCCCCTCGGGCGCTAACTATGGCTACACCTTC. This gives the protein CASSPSGANYGYTF.

The chain uses TRBV12-3 or TRBV12-4 and TRBJ1-2; a weak D match, TRBD1 (5 bases). CDR3 size: 13 residues. Trimming cost V 6 bases and J 6 bases, with 14 bases left between them. The CDR3 nucleotides are TGTGCCAGCAGCCTGGGGGGAAGAAATGGCTACACCTTC. It specifies CASSLGGRNGYTF.

J is TRBJ2-5 and V is TRBV9; 7 bases match TRBD2. V was pared by 2 bases and J by 1 base, with 14 bases of the junction left unmatched. Germline values: CDR1 SGDLS, CDR2 YYNGEE. The CDR3 is 18 residues long. CDR3 in DNA: TGTGCCAGCAGCGTTCTAAGTGGGAGGGCGTTCTTCCAAGAGACCCAGTACTTC. As protein: CASSVLSGRAFFQETQYF.

This clonotype was seen repeatedly, ten times or more. The V gene is TRBV27, the J gene TRBJ2-2; D remains ambiguous. The length of the CDR3 is 14 residues. Germline loops: CDR1 MNHEY, CDR2 SMNVEV (reference sequence). Trimming cost V 4 bases and J 0 bases, with 6 bases left between them. DNA for the CDR3: TGTGCCAGCAGTTATTATCCGAACACCGGGGAGCTGTTTTTT. Translating gives CASSYYPNTGELFF.

Remarks on this clonotype: The junction departs from the called germline gene at one end, perhaps through a read error. The V call is TRBV13, the J call TRBJ2-1; D remains unclear. The CDR3 contains 12 residues. Germline V gene data show CDR1 as PRHDT and CDR2 as FYEKMQ (reference sequence). CDR3 nucleotides: TGTGCCAGCAGCTTCAAGCCTAATGAGAAGTTCTTC. Translating it yields CASSFKPNEKFF.

The chain links TRBV6-1 to TRBJ1-1; D is undetermined. CDR3 length: 14 amino acids. Germline CDR1 MNHNS, CDR2 SASEGT. The germline V and J ends were trimmed by 5 bases and 0 bases, with 10 bases remaining between them. The CDR3 sequence is CASSSWALNTEAFF. The CDR3, as DNA: TGTGCCAGCAGTTCGTGGGCCTTGAACACTGAAGCTTTCTTT.

This clonotype was detected a few times. V gene TRBV29-1 combines with J gene TRBJ2-7; 7 bases map to TRBD1. The CDR3 sequence is 12 residues long. The germline CDR1 and CDR2 sequences are SQVTM and ANQGSEA. V was pared by 8 bases and J by 2 bases, with 6 bases of the junction left unmatched. Here the CDR3 reads CSTRQGPYEQYF. In DNA, the CDR3 is TGCAGCACGAGACAGGGTCCCTACGAGCAGTACTTC.

This clonotype appeared many times. The gene calls are TRBV4-2 and TRBJ2-2, with D tentatively TRBD1 (8 bases). Germline CDR1 and CDR2: LGHNA and YNFKEQ. There are 17 residues in the CDR3. Trimming stripped 4 bases from V and 4 bases from J, with 19 bases between. CDR3 sequence: CASSPDSGTGRTGELFF. The CDR3 DNA is TGTGCCAGCAGCCCCGACAGCGGGACAGGCCGCACCGGGGAGCTGTTTTTT.

The chain couples TRBV7-3 to TRBJ2-1; D is perhaps TRBD1 or TRBD2 (5 bases each). CDR1 is SGHTA, CDR2 FQGTGA, per germline. The CDR3 runs 12 residues. Trimming pared 0 bases from V and 13 bases from J, leaving 10 bases between. The CDR3 sequence is CASSLTLGDQFF. In DNA, the CDR3 is TGTGCCAGCAGCTTAACTTTGGGGGACCAGTTCTTC. The variable domain in full, completed from reference TRBV7-3 and TRBJ2-1, reads GAGVSQTPSNKVTEKGKYVELRCDPISGHTALYWYRQSLGQGPEFLIYFQGTGAADDSGLPNDRFFAVRPEGSVSTLKIQRTERGDSAVYLCASSLTLGDQFFGPGTRLTVL.

The chain combines TRBV15 with TRBJ2-7; a possible D gene is TRBD1 (5 bases). The CDR3 consists of 14 residues. Trimming left V 11 bases short and J 0 bases short, with 17 bases between. The germline gives CDR1 LNHNV, CDR2 YYDKDF (reference sequence). The CDR3 here is CAASRQPFSYEQYF. The CDR3 DNA sequence: TGTGCCGCCTCGCGACAGCCTTTCTCCTACGAGCAGTACTTC.

This clonotype turned up a few times. This chain links TRBV10-1 with TRBJ1-2; D unclear. The CDR3 is made up of 13 amino acids. V was cut by 8 bases and J by 2 bases, with 12 bases left in between. Germline lookup yields CDR1 WNHNN and CDR2 SYGVQD (reference sequence). The CDR3, as DNA: TGCGCCAGCCGAGCGGCCGGAAACTATGGCTACACCTTC. Amino acid sequence: CASRAAGNYGYTF.

This clonotype has a count of ten or more. The V gene is TRBV20-1, the J gene TRBJ2-2; D unclear. Germline V CDR1 and CDR2: DFQATT, SNEGSKA (reference sequence). The V gene lost 6 bases and the J gene lost 5 bases, with 13 bases spanning the gap. The length of the CDR3 is 13 residues. The CDR3 sequence is CSARTDPTGELFF. In DNA, the CDR3 is TGCAGTGCGAGGACCGACCCAACCGGGGAGCTGTTTTTT.

This chain links TRBV6-2 or TRBV6-3 with TRBJ2-1, with 9 nucleotides matching TRBD1. The V segment lost 5 bases and the J segment 8 bases; nucleotides outside the gene matches: 31. Germline V gene data show CDR1 as MNHEY and CDR2 as SVGEGT. CDR3 length: 22 amino acids. In DNA, the CDR3 is TGTGCCAGCAGTCTTTACGGACAAACCGGGACAGGGAGGGTAGCACGTCCCCATGAGCAGTTCTTC. This gives the protein CASSLYGQTGTGRVARPHEQFF.

This clonotype was detected ten times or more. This sequence joins TRBV2 and TRBJ2-7; D unresolved. V shed 2 bases and J shed 7 bases, with 9 bases lying between them. CDR3 length: 12 residues. Germline V gene data show CDR1 as SNHLY and CDR2 as FYNNEI. The CDR3: CASSELGAEQYF. CDR3 in DNA: TGTGCCAGCAGTGAATTGGGTGCAGAGCAGTACTTC.

This chain uses TRBV10-3 with TRBJ2-3; tentatively, D is TRBD2 (5 bases). This CDR3 contains 13 residues. Per the germline V gene, CDR1 is ENHRY and CDR2 is SYGVKD. Deletions cut 11 bases from V and 0 bases from J, with 12 bases between. The CDR3 nucleotides are TGTGCCCCCCCGGGGTCTAGCACAGATACGCAGTATTTT. This codes for CAPPGSSTDTQYF.

This clonotype was counted ten times or more. The chain's CDR3 is CSASWTSGAYEQYF. CDR3 nucleotide sequence: TGCAGTGCTAGTTGGACTAGCGGAGCCTACGAGCAGTACTTC. The chain uses TRBV20-1 and TRBJ2-7; 10 bases are shared with TRBD2. V lost 3 bases and J lost 2; bases outside the gene matches: 4. The CDR3 consists of 14 residues. Germline-derived CDR1 and CDR2 are DFQATT and SNEGSKA (reference sequence).

The table lists this clonotype with many counts. This chain uses TRBV2 with TRBJ1-2; D remains unclear. Trimming took off 8 bases at V and 4 bases at J, with 14 bases between the two ends. There are 13 residues in the CDR3. Per germline, CDR1 SNHLY and CDR2 FYNNEI. The CDR3 spells CASDPGLGYGYTF. In nucleotides, the CDR3 is TGTGCCAGCGATCCGGGATTAGGCTATGGCTACACCTTC.

The sample holds a few counts of this clonotype. The CDR3 DNA reads as TGTGCCAGCAGCGTCAGAGATAATGAAAAACTGTTTTTT. Translation gives CASSVRDNEKLFF. The J gene is TRBJ1-4, the V gene TRBV9; D is undetermined. Trimming pared 2 bases from V and 4 bases from J, leaving 6 bases between. CDR1 is SGDLS and CDR2 is YYNGEE in the germline V gene. The CDR3 is 13 residues long.